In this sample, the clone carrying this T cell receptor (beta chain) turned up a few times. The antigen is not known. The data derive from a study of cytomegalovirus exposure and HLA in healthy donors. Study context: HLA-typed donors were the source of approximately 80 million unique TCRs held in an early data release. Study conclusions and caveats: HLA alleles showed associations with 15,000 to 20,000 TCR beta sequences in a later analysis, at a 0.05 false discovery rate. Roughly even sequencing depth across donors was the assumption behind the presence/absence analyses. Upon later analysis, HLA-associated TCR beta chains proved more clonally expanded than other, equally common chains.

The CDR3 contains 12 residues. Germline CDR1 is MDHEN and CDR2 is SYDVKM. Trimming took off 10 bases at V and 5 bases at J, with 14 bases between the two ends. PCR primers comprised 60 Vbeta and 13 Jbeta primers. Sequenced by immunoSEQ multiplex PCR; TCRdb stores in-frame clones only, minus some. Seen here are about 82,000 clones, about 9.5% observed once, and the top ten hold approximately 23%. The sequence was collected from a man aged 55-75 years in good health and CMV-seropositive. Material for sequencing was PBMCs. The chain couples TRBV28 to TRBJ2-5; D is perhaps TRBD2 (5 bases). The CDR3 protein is CATISPGETQYF. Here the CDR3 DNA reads TGTGCCACTATCAGTCCGGGGGAGACCCAGTACTTC.